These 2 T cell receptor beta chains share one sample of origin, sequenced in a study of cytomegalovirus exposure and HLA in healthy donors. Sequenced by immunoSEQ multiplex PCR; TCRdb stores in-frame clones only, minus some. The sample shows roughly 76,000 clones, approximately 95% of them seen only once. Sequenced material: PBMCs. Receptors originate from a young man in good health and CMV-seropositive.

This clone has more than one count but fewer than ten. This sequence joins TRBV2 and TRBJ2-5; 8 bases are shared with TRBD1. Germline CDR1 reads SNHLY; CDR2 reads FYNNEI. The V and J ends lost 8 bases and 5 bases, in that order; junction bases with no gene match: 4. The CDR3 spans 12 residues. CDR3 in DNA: TGTGCCAGCCAGGGGGCCGGCGAGACCCAGTACTTC. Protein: CASQGAGETQYF.

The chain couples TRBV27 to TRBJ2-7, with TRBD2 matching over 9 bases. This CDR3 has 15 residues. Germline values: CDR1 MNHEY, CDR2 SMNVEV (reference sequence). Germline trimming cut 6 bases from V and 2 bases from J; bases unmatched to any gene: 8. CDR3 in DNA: TGTGCCAGCAGACCCCGAGTAGCGGGAGCCTACGAGCAGTACTTC. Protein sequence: CASRPRVAGAYEQYF.